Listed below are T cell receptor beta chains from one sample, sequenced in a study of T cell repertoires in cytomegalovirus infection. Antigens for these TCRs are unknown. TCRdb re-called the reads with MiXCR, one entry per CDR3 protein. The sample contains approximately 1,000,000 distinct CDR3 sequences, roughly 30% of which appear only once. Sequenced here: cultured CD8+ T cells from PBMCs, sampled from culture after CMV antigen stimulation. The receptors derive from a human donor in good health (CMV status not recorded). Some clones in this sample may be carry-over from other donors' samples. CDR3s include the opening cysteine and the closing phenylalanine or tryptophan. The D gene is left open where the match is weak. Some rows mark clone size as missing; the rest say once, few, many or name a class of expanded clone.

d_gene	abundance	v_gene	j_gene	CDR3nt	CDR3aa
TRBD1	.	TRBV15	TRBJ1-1	TGTGCCACCAGCAGAGGGATAGGACAGGGGAACACTGAAGCTTTCTTT	CATSRGIGQGNTEAFF
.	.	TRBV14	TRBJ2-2	TGTGCCAGCAGCCCTCCGGGACCGAGAAGGACCGGGGAGCTGTTTTTT	CASSPPGPRRTGELFF
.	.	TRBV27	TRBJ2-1	TGTGCCAGCAGCCTCGATGTTGGACGCTACAATGAGCAGTTCTTC	CASSLDVGRYNEQFF
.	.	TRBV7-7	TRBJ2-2	TGTGCTAGCAGCTCCCCGAGGGGCCGCGCCACCGGGGAGCTGTTTTTT	CASSSPRGRATGELFF
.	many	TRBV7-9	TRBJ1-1	TGTGCCAGCAGCTTAGTTGGACGGGGATCCGGCACTGAAGCTTTCTTT	CASSLVGRGSGTEAFF
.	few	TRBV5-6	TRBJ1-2	TGTGCCAGCAGCTTTTCAGAGTACTATGGCTACACCTTC	CASSFSEYYGYTF
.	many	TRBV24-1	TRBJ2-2	TGTGCCACCAGTGATTCATGGGCCCCGAACACCGGGGAGCTGTTTTTT	CATSDSWAPNTGELFF
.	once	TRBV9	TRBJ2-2	TGTGCCAGCAGCGCATCGGTTACCGGGGAGCTGTTTTTT	CASSASVTGELFF
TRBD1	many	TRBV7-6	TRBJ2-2	TGTGCCAGCAGCCGGGTGACAGGGGGCTTCACCGGGGAGCTGTTTTTT	CASSRVTGGFTGELFF
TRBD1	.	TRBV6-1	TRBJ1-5	TGTGCCAGCAGTGATGAAGGGGGCGGTCAGCCCCAGCATTTT	CASSDEGGGQPQHF
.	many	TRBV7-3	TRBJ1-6	TGTGCCAGCAGCCCTACCGGGATTTCACCCCTCCACTTT	CASSPTGISPLHF
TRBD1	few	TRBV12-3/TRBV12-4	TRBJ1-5	TGTGCCAGCACCCGGGACAGGGGGAATCAGCCCCAGCATTTT	CASTRDRGNQPQHF
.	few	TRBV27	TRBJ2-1	TGTGCCAGCAGTTTAGGCGGGGCGGCCTCCTACAATGAGCAGTTCTTC	CASSLGGAASYNEQFF
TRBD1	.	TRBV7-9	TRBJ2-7	TGTGCCAGCAGCGTAGGGAACAGGGGCTCGTCCTACGAGCAGTACTTC	CASSVGNRGSSYEQYF
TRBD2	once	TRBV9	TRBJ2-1	TGTGCCAGCAGCGAATATAGCGGGGACTACAATGAGCAGTTCTTC	CASSEYSGDYNEQFF
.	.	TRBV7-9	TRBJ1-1	TGTGCCAGCAGCTTAGCGGGGGCGTGGGGAGGAAGACCTGAAGCTTTCTTT	CASSLAGAWGGRPEAFF
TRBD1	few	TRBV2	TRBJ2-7	TGTGCCAGCAGTGGCCGGGACAGGGGTTCCTACGAGCAGTACTTC	CASSGRDRGSYEQYF
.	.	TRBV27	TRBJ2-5	TGTGCCAGCAGTTTATCGGGCAGGGGTAACCAAGAGACCCAGTACTTC	CASSLSGRGNQETQYF
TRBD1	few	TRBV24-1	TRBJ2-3	TGTGCCACCAGTGGTTCGGGACAGGGGGCATATACGCAGTATTTT	CATSGSGQGAYTQYF
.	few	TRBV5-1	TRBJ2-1	TGCGCCAGCAGCTTGGAATCAACGGCTTACAATGAGCAGTTCTTC	CASSLESTAYNEQFF
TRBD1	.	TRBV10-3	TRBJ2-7	TGTGCCATCAGTGTCAGGGGGTTTCGGACCGACAGAGCTCCTACCTACGAGCAGTACTTC	CAISVRGFRTDRAPTYEQYF
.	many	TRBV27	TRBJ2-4	TGTGCCAGCAGTTCTGAGACACAGGGTTCAGCCAAAAACATTCAGTACTTC	CASSSETQGSAKNIQYF
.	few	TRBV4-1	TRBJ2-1	TGCGCCAGCAGCCACTCCGTTTTAGGGCGGAATGAGCAGTTCTTC	CASSHSVLGRNEQFF
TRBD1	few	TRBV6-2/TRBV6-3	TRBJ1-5	TGTGCCAGCAACACCCCCACAGGGGTCTACGATACTCAGCCCCAGCATTTT	CASNTPTGVYDTQPQHF
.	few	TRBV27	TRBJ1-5	TGTGCCAGCAGTACAGGGAGGATTCAGCCCCAGCATTTT	CASSTGRIQPQHF
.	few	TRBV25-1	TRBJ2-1	TGTGCCAGCAGTGAATTAGCTGGTTTTGAGCAGTTCTTC	CASSELAGFEQFF
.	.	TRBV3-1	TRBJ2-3	TGTGCCAGCAGCCAAGGGGGCCTAGGCACAGATACGCAGTATTTT	CASSQGGLGTDTQYF
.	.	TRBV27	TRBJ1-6	TGTGCCAGCAGTTACCGCCGGGCCCTGGGACTCTATAATTCACCCCTCCACTTT	CASSYRRALGLYNSPLHF
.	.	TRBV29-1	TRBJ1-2	TGCAGCGTTGAAGATGGTTCCCCTTATGGCTACACCTTC	CSVEDGSPYGYTF
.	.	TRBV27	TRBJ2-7	TGTGCCACGTGGGACTCCTACGAGCAGTACTTC	CATWDSYEQYF
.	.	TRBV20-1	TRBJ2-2	TGCAGTGCTAGACATTGGACAACGAACACCGGGGAGCTGTTTTTT	CSARHWTTNTGELFF
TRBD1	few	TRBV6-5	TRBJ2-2	TGTGCCAGCAGTCAGGGACAGCCATCTACCGGGGAGCTGTTTTTT	CASSQGQPSTGELFF
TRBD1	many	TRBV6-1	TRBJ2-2	TGTGCCAGCAACACGGACAGGGAAACCGGGGAGCTGTTTTTT	CASNTDRETGELFF
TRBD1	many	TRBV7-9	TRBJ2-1	TGTGCCAGCAGCTGGGGACAGGGTAAAGCATATGAGCAGTTCTTC	CASSWGQGKAYEQFF
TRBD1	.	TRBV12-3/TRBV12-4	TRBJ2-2	TGTGCCAGCCGCCTGGGACAGGGCATCTCCGGGGAGCTGTTTTTT	CASRLGQGISGELFF
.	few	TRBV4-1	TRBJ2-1	TGCGCCAGCAGCCCGCCGACTAGCAATGAGCAGTTCTTC	CASSPPTSNEQFF
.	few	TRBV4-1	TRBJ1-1	TGCGCCAGCAGCCAAGACCCATCCCCGGGGAACACTGAAGCTTTCTTT	CASSQDPSPGNTEAFF
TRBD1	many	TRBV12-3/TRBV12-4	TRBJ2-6	TGTGCCAGCAGCCGGGACAGGGGCAAGTCTGGGGCCAACGTCCTGACTTTC	CASSRDRGKSGANVLTF
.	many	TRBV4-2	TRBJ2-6	TGTGCCAGCAGCTATCCGGGCCCCCCCTCTGGGGCCAACGTCCTGACTTTC	CASSYPGPPSGANVLTF